The clone carrying this TCR beta chain was detected a few times. The antigen is not known. The repertoire was sequenced with immunoSEQ multiplex PCR; TCRdb's copy has only in-frame clones and lacks some. Of some 1 million clones detected, around 74% appear once; the ten largest clones hold 1.4% to 1.5%. This specimen comes from a study of shared clonotypes between healthy human individuals. Study-level points and caveats: Exclusively blood specimens were collected; tissue repertoires likely differ. Investigators expected sequencing depth to affect clonotype sharing among donors.

Germline CDR1 and CDR2: SGDLS and YYNGEE. V was pared by 0 bases and J by 2 bases, with 5 bases between. This CDR3 has 13 amino acids. CD4+ cell separation produced CD45RA+ naive and CD45RA-negative memory subsets. The clonotype comes from a man in his late teens or twenties in good health. The rearrangement joins TRBV9 to TRBJ1-1; D is undetermined. Input material: memory CD4+ T cells sorted from blood. This sample's subset: CD45RA-negative fraction. The CDR3 protein is CASSVASNTEAFF. The CDR3, as DNA: TGTGCCAGCAGCGTAGCCAGTAACACTGAAGCTTTCTTT.